Listed here are 20 T cell receptor beta chains from one sample, sequenced in a study of T cell responses to AZD1222 COVID-19 vaccine. TCRdb's table, derived via immunoSEQ multiplex PCR, lists solely in-frame clones and lacks some. This repertoire shows 80,000 to 130,000 clones, about 88% found once; its top ten account for 15% to 20%. The sample was peripheral blood, taken on day 0 of AZD1222 vaccination. The receptor set was obtained from an adult in good health.

This CDR3 reads CASSYSGGRGYGYTF. CDR3 in DNA: TGTGCCAGCAGTTACTCTGGGGGGCGCGGCTATGGCTACACCTTC. This chain links TRBV6-5 with TRBJ1-2; a weak D match, TRBD1 (6 bases). The CDR3 consists of 15 residues. Trimming removed 0 bases at V and 4 bases at J, with 12 bases between. Germline CDR1 is MNHEY and CDR2 is SVGAGI.

This sequence joins TRBV18 and TRBJ2-7; 14 nucleotides agree with TRBD2. The J segment lost 6 bases and the V segment lost 1 base, leaving 11 bases of the junction unmatched. The CDR3 runs 18 residues. The germline gives CDR1 KGHSH, CDR2 LQKENI. The CDR3 here is CASSPQSKGLAGVFEQYF. The CDR3 DNA reads TGTGCCAGCTCACCACAAAGTAAGGGACTAGCGGGAGTCTTCGAGCAGTACTTC.

The V call is TRBV30, the J call TRBJ2-7; 9 nucleotides match TRBD2. Unmatched junction bases numbered 7, after V lost 4 bases and J lost 3 bases. Germline lookup yields CDR1 GTSNPN and CDR2 SVGIG (reference sequence). This CDR3 is built from 14 residues. The CDR3: CAWKSLREGYEQYF. DNA of the CDR3: TGTGCCTGGAAGAGCTTGCGGGAGGGCTACGAGCAGTACTTC.

V usage is TRBV6-5 and J usage is TRBJ1-4; 7 bases line up with TRBD1. The V gene's germline CDR1 is MNHEY and CDR2 SVGAGI. The length of the CDR3 is 14 residues. The V and J ends lost 5 bases and 5 bases, in that order; junction bases with no gene match: 5. CDR3 in amino acids: CASSRGQTNEKLFF. The CDR3 DNA reads TGTGCCAGCAGTAGGGGACAGACAAATGAAAAACTGTTTTTT.

This clone was detected a few times. CDR3 DNA sequence: TGTGCCAGCAGCGCGCTTCCGGGACAGGGAGATCAGCCCCAGCATTTT. Protein product: CASSALPGQGDQPQHF. The genes are TRBV7-9 and TRBJ1-5, with 9 bases matching TRBD1. The CDR3 has 16 residues. Germline assignment: CDR1 SEHNR and CDR2 FQNEAQ (reference sequence). V was pared by 5 bases and J by 5 bases, with 10 bases of the junction left unmatched.

This chain uses TRBV30 with TRBJ2-6, with 9 bases lining up with TRBD2. CDR1 GTSNPN and CDR2 SVGIG come from the germline V gene (reference sequence). V shed 7 bases and J 3 bases; nucleotides not matched to a gene: 4. This CDR3 region has 14 residues. The CDR3 bases are TGTGCCTTCATAGCGGGAGTTGGGGCCAACGTCCTGACTTTC. Translated: CAFIAGVGANVLTF.

This rearrangement joins TRBV5-1 to TRBJ2-7; 11 bases align to TRBD2. Germline trimming cut 0 bases from V and 4 bases from J; bases unmatched to any gene: 6. The CDR3 length is 16 residues. The germline gives CDR1 SGHRS, CDR2 YFSETQ. The CDR3 coding sequence is TGCGCCAGCAGCTTGGGCCTAGCGGGGGGCGCTTACGAGCAGTACTTC. It yields the protein CASSLGLAGGAYEQYF. Combining the CDR3 with reference TRBV5-1 and TRBJ2-7 gives the whole variable domain KAGVTQTPRYLIKTRGQQVTLSCSPISGHRSVSWYQQTPGQGLQFLFEYFSETQRNKGNFPGRFSGRQFSNSRSEMNVSTLELGDSALYLCASSLGLAGGAYEQYFGPGTRLTVT.

The gene calls are TRBV13 and TRBJ1-1, with a possible D match to TRBD1 (5 bases). CDR1 and CDR2 (germline): PRHDT, FYEKMQ (reference sequence). The CDR3 has 16 residues. Trimming took off 4 bases at V and 1 base at J, with 16 bases between the two ends. The CDR3 sequence: CASSSRIGRGNTEAFF. The CDR3 nucleotides read TGTGCCAGCAGCTCGAGAATTGGTAGGGGGAACACTGAAGCTTTCTTT.

The J gene is TRBJ2-6, the V gene TRBV5-4; D gene uncertain. Trimming cost V 4 bases and J 0 bases, with 11 bases left between them. CDR1 is SGHNT, CDR2 YYREEE, per germline (reference sequence). This CDR3 region has 16 residues. DNA for the CDR3: TGTGCCAGCAGCCCGGAAGGGTACTCTGGGGCCAACGTCCTGACTTTC. Its translation is CASSPEGYSGANVLTF.

The chain has TRBV9 and TRBJ2-3; 9 nucleotides line up with TRBD2. V was clipped by 4 bases and J by 2 bases; unmatched bases: 14. Germline assignment: CDR1 SGDLS and CDR2 YYNGEE. There are 18 residues in the CDR3. The CDR3 nucleotides are TGTGCCAGCAGCTCGGGTCTCTTTGCGGGAGGGGTCACAGATACGCAGTATTTT. This gives the protein CASSSGLFAGGVTDTQYF.

This chain joins TRBV7-9 and TRBJ1-1; no clear D. Germline V gives CDR1 SEHNR, CDR2 FQNEAQ (reference sequence). The V end lost 2 bases, the J end lost 2 bases, and 9 bases lay between the germline ends. This CDR3 is built from 14 residues. The CDR3 is CASSLRGDNTEAFF. The CDR3 bases are TGTGCCAGCAGCTTACGCGGAGATAACACTGAAGCTTTCTTT.

The chain carries TRBV4-1 and TRBJ2-2; 7 nucleotides match TRBD2. The CDR3 loop spans 14 amino acids. With V trimmed by 1 base and J by 6 bases, 2 bases remained unmatched. In germline, CDR1 is MGHRA, CDR2 YSYEKL. CDR3 loop: CASSQVAGAGELFF. The CDR3 DNA reads TGCGCCAGCAGCCAAGTGGCGGGAGCCGGGGAGCTGTTTTTT.

This clone was recorded only once. The CDR3: CASSLSGGSYGYTF. The DNA for the CDR3 is TGTGCCAGCAGTTTATCAGGGGGCAGCTATGGCTACACCTTC. The chain couples TRBV27 to TRBJ1-2; TRBD1 matches at 7 bases. Germline values: CDR1 MNHEY, CDR2 SMNVEV (reference sequence). Germline trimming cut 0 bases from V and 4 bases from J; bases unmatched to any gene: 2. The CDR3 totals 14 residues.

The chain recombines TRBV5-1 with TRBJ1-1; D is unresolved. Trimming removed 6 bases at V and 5 bases at J, with 14 bases between. This CDR3 is 13 amino acids long. Per germline, CDR1 SGHRS and CDR2 YFSETQ. CDR3 sequence: CASTLPPGTEAFF. CDR3 DNA sequence: TGCGCCAGCACCTTACCCCCCGGGACTGAAGCTTTCTTT. The full variable domain, rest sourced from reference TRBV5-1 and TRBJ1-1, is KAGVTQTPRYLIKTRGQQVTLSCSPISGHRSVSWYQQTPGQGLQFLFEYFSETQRNKGNFPGRFSGRQFSNSRSEMNVSTLELGDSALYLCASTLPPGTEAFFGQGTRLTVV.

The chain couples TRBV27 to TRBJ1-3; 7 positions agree with TRBD1. The CDR3 loop spans 15 amino acids. The germline gives CDR1 MNHEY, CDR2 SMNVEV (reference sequence). J lost 2 bases, V lost 5 bases, and 6 bases had no gene match. The DNA for the CDR3 is TGTGCCAGCAGTCCCACCCAGGGGGCTGGAAACACCATATATTTT. Translating gives CASSPTQGAGNTIYF.

This chain uses TRBV5-1 with TRBJ2-5; 9 bases are shared with TRBD2. The CDR3 runs to 17 residues. Germline V lookup: CDR1 SGHRS, CDR2 YFSETQ. The V gene end was trimmed by 0 bases and the J gene end by 3 bases; junction bases not matched to a gene: 9. This CDR3 is CASSLGYLSGGKETQYF. The CDR3 DNA reads as TGCGCCAGCAGCTTGGGGTATCTTAGCGGGGGTAAAGAGACCCAGTACTTC. Together with reference TRBV5-1 and TRBJ2-5, the CDR3 gives the full variable domain: KAGVTQTPRYLIKTRGQQVTLSCSPISGHRSVSWYQQTPGQGLQFLFEYFSETQRNKGNFPGRFSGRQFSNSRSEMNVSTLELGDSALYLCASSLGYLSGGKETQYFGPGTRLLVL.

The CDR3 nucleotides read TGTGCCTGGGATCAGGGGCGGGAGACCCAGTACTTC. Translation gives CAWDQGRETQYF. The J gene is TRBJ2-5, the V gene TRBV30; possibly TRBD1 for D (6 bases). The CDR3 has 12 residues. Germline CDR1 GTSNPN, CDR2 SVGIG (reference sequence). V was shortened by 5 bases and J by 5 bases, with 12 bases between the two germline ends.

CDR3 protein: CASSRGGRSSYNSPLHF. The CDR3 DNA is TGTGCCAGCAGTCGAGGGGGCAGGAGCTCCTATAATTCACCCCTCCACTTT. The V and J genes are TRBV27 and TRBJ1-6; 7 bases align to TRBD1. From germline, CDR1 is MNHEY and CDR2 SMNVEV (reference sequence). The CDR3 runs to 17 residues. V was clipped by 5 bases and J by 0 bases; unmatched bases: 7.

The chain uses TRBV28 and TRBJ1-2; D uncertain. The CDR3 sequence is 13 residues long. Germline CDR1 and CDR2: MDHEN and SYDVKM. Trimming left V 6 bases short and J 4 bases short, with 12 bases between. Here the CDR3 reads CASSTESPYGYTF. The DNA of the CDR3 is TGTGCCAGCAGCACGGAAAGTCCCTATGGCTACACCTTC.

The chain recombines TRBV30 with TRBJ2-2; no definite D call. V was pared by 3 bases and J by 4 bases, with 3 bases between. The CDR3 loop spans 11 amino acids. CDR1 GTSNPN and CDR2 SVGIG come from the germline V gene (reference sequence). The CDR3 reads CAWSPTGELFF. The CDR3 region has the DNA TGTGCCTGGAGCCCCACCGGGGAGCTGTTTTTT.